A selection of T cell receptor beta chains follows, all from one sample in a study of shared clonotypes between healthy human individuals. Assay used: immunoSEQ multiplex PCR; TCRdb lists only in-frame clones, some missing. The sample carries hundreds of thousands of clones, about 74% recorded once. The sequencing input was PBMCs. These receptors were collected from a woman aged 40 to 49 in good health. Some clones in this sample may be carry-over from other donors' samples. Each CDR3 is given with its conserved first and last residue. The order of the fields is V gene, J gene, D gene, clone size, CDR3 protein, CDR3 DNA. The D gene is left open where the match is weak. Size is stated for part of the rows, as once, few or many counts, or as a class when the clone is expanded.

>TRBV19|TRBJ1-2|NA|NA
CASSWGAGMEGGYTF
TGTGCCAGTAGTTGGGGGGCAGGGATGGAAGGCGGCTACACCTTC
>TRBV4-2|TRBJ2-2|TRBD1|NA
CASSQDQYRGGELFF
TGTGCCAGCAGCCAAGATCAGTACAGGGGTGGGGAGCTGTTTTTT
>TRBV4-1|TRBJ2-6|NA|NA
CASSVSPPGANVLTF
TGCGCCAGCAGCGTCTCCCCGCCAGGGGCCAACGTCCTGACTTTC
>TRBV18|TRBJ2-7|NA|NA
CASSPGGPSYEQYF
TGTGCCAGCTCACCAGGGGGACCCTCCTACGAGCAGTACTTC
>TRBV7-7|TRBJ2-5|NA|NA
CASGLGVRETQYF
TGTGCCAGCGGATTGGGGGTCCGGGAGACCCAGTACTTC
>TRBV6-1|TRBJ1-1|NA|NA
CASSEIGTEAFF
TGTGCCAGCAGTGAAATTGGCACTGAAGCTTTCTTT
>TRBV7-8|TRBJ1-1|NA|NA
CASSPTRGTEAFF
TGTGCCAGCAGCCCTACAAGGGGCACTGAAGCTTTCTTT
>TRBV28|TRBJ2-7|TRBD2|NA
CASSPGTSEYEQYF
TGTGCCAGCAGTCCCGGGACTAGCGAATACGAGCAGTACTTC
>TRBV5-1|TRBJ1-2|NA|NA
CASSLETPNYGYTF
TGCGCCAGCAGCCTTGAGACACCCAACTATGGCTACACCTTC
>TRBV5-4|TRBJ2-3|TRBD1|once
CASAGTGSADTQYF
TGTGCCAGCGCCGGGACAGGTTCTGCTGATACGCAGTATTTT
>TRBV9|TRBJ2-3|NA|NA
CASSPSAVSYTDTQYF
TGTGCCAGCAGCCCTAGCGCGGTCAGCTACACAGATACGCAGTATTTT
>TRBV30|TRBJ2-7|NA|NA
CAWSRWASSYEQYF
TGTGCCTGGAGTAGGTGGGCTAGCTCCTACGAGCAGTACTTC
>TRBV27|TRBJ2-7|TRBD1|once
CASGHRDRGRGEQYF
TGTGCCAGCGGCCACCGGGACAGGGGGCGCGGCGAGCAGTACTTC